Listed here are 7 T cell receptor beta chains from one sample, sequenced in a study of T cells in Graves' hyperthyroidism and ophthalmopathy. Amplification yielded TCR beta CDR3 regions, with RNA transcripts as the source. TCR CDR3 underwent first-round RT-PCR with the HTBI primer set. From the multiplex PCR reads, TCRdb called clonotypes with MiXCR, one entry per CDR3 protein. This table has approximately 300,000 distinct CDR3 sequences, 15% to 20% appearing once. The sequenced material came from blood. All receptors derive from a woman aged 55-69 years with Graves' ophthalmopathy.

There are a few counts of this clonotype. CDR3 amino acids: CSASTLAGGLYNEQFF. The CDR3 bases are TGCAGTGCTAGTACCCTAGCGGGGGGTCTCTACAATGAGCAGTTCTTC. J is TRBJ2-1 and V is TRBV20-1; the match to TRBD2 covers 11 bases. This CDR3 has 16 residues. Germline CDR1 reads DFQATT; CDR2 reads SNEGSKA (reference sequence). V shed 3 bases, J shed 3 bases, and the junction held 7 bases outside the gene matches.

The V and J genes are TRBV10-1 and TRBJ2-5; no clear D gene. The germline V and J ends were trimmed by 6 bases and 5 bases, with 13 bases remaining between them. The CDR3 runs 13 residues. Per the germline V gene, CDR1 is WNHNN and CDR2 is SYGVQD (reference sequence). The CDR3 loop reads CASSRDWNETQYF. In nucleotides, the CDR3 is TGCGCCAGCAGCCGAGACTGGAATGAGACCCAGTACTTC.

This clonotype occurred many times. The chain employs TRBV20-1 and TRBJ2-7, with D possibly being TRBD1 (5 bases). V was pared by 8 bases and J by 1 base, with 15 bases between. CDR1 and CDR2 (germline): DFQATT, SNEGSKA (reference sequence). CDR3 length: 13 amino acids. CDR3 in amino acids: CSSRKQESYEQYF. The CDR3 DNA follows: TGCAGTTCTCGAAAACAGGAATCCTACGAGCAGTACTTC.

This clonotype appeared many times. The chain uses TRBV20-1 and TRBJ1-1, with 12 bases that match TRBD1. CDR1 is DFQATT, CDR2 SNEGSKA, per germline (reference sequence). J was trimmed by 11 bases and V by 1 base; bases with no gene match: 5. The CDR3 extends over 13 amino acids. The CDR3 DNA is TGCAGTGCTAGAGGGGGACAGGGGGCCGTCGCTTTCTTT. As protein: CSARGGQGAVAFF.

This clonotype was seen many times. The chain carries TRBV15 and TRBJ2-7; D perhaps matches TRBD1 (6 bases). The CDR3 is 13 amino acids. CDR1 and CDR2 (germline): LNHNV, YYDKDF (reference sequence). V lost 0 bases to trimming and J lost 6 bases, with 9 bases between them. This CDR3 reads CATSRDPGAEQYF. The CDR3 DNA sequence: TGTGCCACCAGCAGAGACCCAGGGGCCGAGCAGTACTTC.

This clonotype was counted a few times. The chain carries TRBV5-1 and TRBJ1-3; D unresolved. V was clipped by 0 bases and J by 1 base, with 8 bases between them. CDR1 and CDR2 from the germline V gene are SGHRS and YFSETQ. The CDR3 has 15 amino acids. CDR3 sequence (DNA): TGCGCCAGCAGCTTGGGGGTTCTGTCTGGAAACACCATATATTTT. Its translation: CASSLGVLSGNTIYF.

This clonotype came up a few times. A much larger clonotype is one base distant, so this may be a read error. V is TRBV20-1 and J is TRBJ2-3, with D maybe TRBD2 (6 bases). The V gene's germline CDR1 is DFQATT and CDR2 SNEGSKA (reference sequence). The CDR3 covers 14 residues. The CDR3 DNA sequence: TGCAATGCTAGAAGGAGCGGGAGCACAGATACGCAGTATTTT. Its protein product is CNARRSGSTDTQYF.